This TCR beta chain was profiled in a study of T cell responses to AZD1222 COVID-19 vaccine. Study-level results: After two AZD1222 doses, spike-specific TCR breadth and depth rose versus day 0.

Assay: immunoSEQ multiplex PCR; the TCRdb copy retains only in-frame clones and omits some. Among some 150,000 clones, 70% to 90% were seen once, and the ten largest hold 8%. Per the germline V gene, CDR1 is MDHEN and CDR2 is SYDVKM. CDR3 size: 14 residues. The V and J ends lost 7 bases and 3 bases respectively, with 15 bases between them. A word on this clone: Its antigen is not identified.

The sequence came from an adult in good health. The V gene is TRBV28, the J gene TRBJ1-1; D might be TRBD1 (6 bases). Specimen: peripheral blood, collected on day 0 of AZD1222 vaccination. CDR3 sequence reads: CASNPTGKYTEAFF. DNA for the CDR3: TGTGCCAGCAACCCCACAGGGAAATACACTGAAGCTTTCTTT.